A selection of T cell receptor beta chains follows, all from one sample in a study of blood T cell repertoires in COVID-19. Produced via immunoSEQ multiplex PCR; TCRdb's table is partial and in-frame only. There are about 33,000 clones in the sample; 90% to 95% occur only once, and about 10% lies in the top ten. Specimen: peripheral blood. The receptors derive from a human donor with active COVID-19. The donor label of this sample is uncertain. Both conserved end residues are part of each CDR3. The D gene is left open where the match is weak. Rows give clone size only sometimes, using once, few, many, or a class for an expanded clone.

clone size,J gene,V gene,D gene,CDR3 protein,CDR3 DNA
NA,TRBJ2-7,TRBV7-9,TRBD2,CASSLDNSGGTHEQYF,TGTGCCAGCAGCTTGGATAACAGCGGGGGGACTCACGAGCAGTACTTC
NA,TRBJ2-5,TRBV28,NA,CASRALGGALEETQYF,TGTGCCAGCAGGGCCCTAGGGGGGGCTTTGGAAGAGACCCAGTACTTC
NA,TRBJ1-2,TRBV7-9,NA,CASSLGRGPDGYTF,TGTGCCAGCAGCTTAGGGCGGGGGCCGGATGGCTACACCTTC
NA,TRBJ1-6,TRBV6-5,NA,CASSYSMRDNSPLHF,TGTGCCAGCAGTTACTCGATGCGGGATAATTCACCCCTCCACTTT
NA,TRBJ1-1,TRBV19,NA,CASSIDYTEAFF,TGTGCCAGTAGTATAGACTACACTGAAGCTTTCTTT
NA,TRBJ2-2,TRBV3-1/TRBV3-2,TRBD1,CASSPQGTGGTGELFF,TGTGCCAGCAGCCCCCAAGGGACAGGGGGCACTGGGGAGCTGTTTTTT
NA,TRBJ2-3,TRBV9,TRBD2,CASSVRGAGPDTQYF,TGTGCCAGCAGCGTTAGAGGAGCGGGACCAGATACGCAGTATTTT
NA,TRBJ1-2,TRBV18,NA,CASSPDRNYGYTF,TGTGCCAGCTCACCCGACAGGAACTATGGCTACACCTTC
once,TRBJ2-7,TRBV30,NA,CAWSLKDRSLEQYF,TGTGCCTGGAGTCTTAAGGACAGATCCCTCGAGCAGTACTTC
once,TRBJ2-3,TRBV19,NA,CASRIRASTDTQYF,TGTGCCAGTAGGATCCGAGCTAGCACAGATACGCAGTATTTT
NA,TRBJ1-2,TRBV19,TRBD1,CASSTRQGANYGYTF,TGTGCCAGTAGTACAAGACAGGGAGCAAACTATGGCTACACCTTC
once,TRBJ2-5,TRBV7-9,TRBD1,CASSLDRVETQYF,TGTGCCAGCAGCTTGGACAGGGTGGAGACCCAGTACTTC
NA,TRBJ1-5,TRBV30,NA,CAWRTSGGGNQPQHF,TGTGCCTGGAGGACTAGTGGGGGTGGCAATCAGCCCCAGCATTTT
NA,TRBJ1-1,TRBV2,TRBD1,CASRVTGVRTEAFF,TGTGCCAGCAGGGTCACAGGGGTGCGGACTGAAGCTTTCTTT
NA,TRBJ2-1,TRBV27,TRBD2,CASIGLAGVANEQFF,TGTGCCAGCATTGGACTAGCGGGAGTAGCAAATGAGCAGTTCTTC
NA,TRBJ1-4,TRBV28,TRBD1,CASSPSGTGEFRKLFF,TGTGCCAGCAGCCCCTCTGGGACAGGAGAGTTTAGGAAACTGTTTTTT
NA,TRBJ2-3,TRBV19,NA,CASSIDRGNTQYF,TGTGCCAGTAGTATAGATAGGGGTAATACGCAGTATTTT
NA,TRBJ2-2,TRBV5-1,TRBD2,CASSLGTSGTGELFF,TGCGCCAGCAGCTTGGGGACTAGCGGGACCGGGGAGCTGTTTTTT
NA,TRBJ2-3,TRBV5-4,TRBD2,CASSPPGGDTQYF,TGTGCCAGCAGCCCTCCCGGGGGGGATACGCAGTATTTT
NA,TRBJ2-5,TRBV4-3,TRBD2,CASSQDRYAGDQETQYF,TGCGCCAGCAGCCAAGATAGATATGCGGGAGACCAAGAGACCCAGTACTTC
once,TRBJ2-7,TRBV28,NA,CASSSGGSSYEQYF,TGTGCCAGCAGTTCCGGGGGAAGCTCCTACGAGCAGTACTTC
NA,TRBJ2-7,TRBV3-1/TRBV3-2,NA,CASSLRGEQYF,TGTGCCAGCAGCCTAAGGGGCGAGCAGTACTTC
few,TRBJ1-5,TRBV6-6,TRBD1,CASSSDRGLVNQPQHF,TGTGCCAGCAGCTCTGACAGGGGACTGGTCAATCAGCCCCAGCATTTT
NA,TRBJ2-2,TRBV9,TRBD1,CASSQGAVGELFF,TGTGCCAGCAGCCAGGGGGCGGTCGGGGAGCTGTTTTTT
NA,TRBJ2-7,TRBV9,TRBD2,CASSVGLAAEQYF,TGTGCCAGCAGCGTCGGACTAGCGGCCGAGCAGTACTTC
NA,TRBJ2-1,TRBV5-6,TRBD1,CASSKRQGVYNEQFF,TGTGCCAGCAGCAAGCGACAGGGGGTCTACAATGAGCAGTTCTTC
NA,TRBJ2-7,TRBV6-5,NA,CATNDFSYEQYF,TGTGCCACCAACGACTTCTCCTACGAGCAGTACTTC
NA,TRBJ2-7,TRBV12-3/TRBV12-4,NA,CASSLGRYEQYF,TGTGCCAGCAGTTTAGGGCGGTACGAGCAGTACTTC
NA,TRBJ1-4,TRBV9,NA,CASSAGGQLFF,TGTGCCAGCAGCGCCGGGGGGCAACTGTTTTTT
NA,TRBJ2-7,TRBV5-1,TRBD1,CASSPFQGAPDEQYF,TGCGCCAGCAGCCCTTTTCAGGGGGCGCCTGACGAGCAGTACTTC
few,TRBJ2-1,TRBV7-9,NA,CASSPLSADGRQFF,TGTGCCAGCAGCCCCCTGTCGGCAGACGGGAGGCAGTTCTTC
NA,TRBJ2-2,TRBV29-1,NA,CSGVMGAGTGELFF,TGCAGCGGGGTAATGGGGGCAGGCACCGGGGAGCTGTTTTTT
NA,TRBJ2-3,TRBV6-2/TRBV6-3,TRBD1,CASSYWTGKADTQYF,TGTGCCAGCAGTTACTGGACAGGGAAAGCAGATACGCAGTATTTT
NA,TRBJ2-2,TRBV7-9,TRBD2,CASTSGRLGELFF,TGTGCCAGTACTAGCGGGAGGCTAGGGGAGCTGTTTTTT
NA,TRBJ2-1,TRBV24-1,TRBD2,CATSTLAGEWNEQFF,TGTGCCACCAGCACCCTAGCGGGAGAGTGGAATGAGCAGTTCTTC
NA,TRBJ2-7,TRBV6-6,TRBD1,CASSPQGSSYEQYF,TGTGCCAGCAGTCCACAGGGGAGCTCCTACGAGCAGTACTTC
NA,TRBJ2-5,TRBV7-6,NA,CASSPGRPYQETQYF,TGTGCCAGCAGCCCAGGTCGACCCTATCAAGAGACCCAGTACTTC
once,TRBJ2-3,TRBV6-6,TRBD1,CASSEGQSTDTQYF,TGTGCCAGCAGTGAGGGACAGAGCACAGATACGCAGTATTTT
NA,TRBJ2-5,TRBV9,TRBD1,CASSGEDREDPQETQYF,TGTGCCAGCAGCGGAGAGGACAGGGAGGACCCCCAAGAGACCCAGTACTTC
NA,TRBJ2-5,TRBV7-8,TRBD2,CASSLVGWSGGETQYF,TGTGCCAGCAGCTTAGTCGGTTGGAGCGGGGGGGAGACCCAGTACTTC
NA,TRBJ2-2,TRBV12-5,TRBD1,CASGSRTGVNTGELFF,TGTGCTAGTGGTTCCCGGACAGGGGTGAACACCGGGGAGCTGTTTTTT
NA,TRBJ1-1,TRBV5-6,NA,CASSLATEAFF,TGTGCCAGCAGCTTGGCGACTGAAGCTTTCTTT
NA,TRBJ1-4,TRBV9,NA,CASSFRDSNEKLFF,TGTGCCAGCAGCTTCCGGGATTCAAATGAAAAACTGTTTTTT
NA,TRBJ1-1,TRBV9,NA,CASSVGSQGTEAFF,TGTGCCAGCAGCGTAGGATCTCAGGGCACTGAAGCTTTCTTT
NA,TRBJ2-7,TRBV7-6,NA,CASSYSTARSSYEQYF,TGTGCCAGCAGCTACTCGACAGCTCGGAGCTCCTACGAGCAGTACTTC
NA,TRBJ2-7,TRBV18,TRBD1,CASSPPNRGVYEQYF,TGTGCCAGCTCACCACCCAACAGGGGGGTCTACGAGCAGTACTTC
once,TRBJ2-5,TRBV20-1,NA,CSARWKGFQYF,TGCAGTGCTCGATGGAAGGGGTTCCAGTACTTC
NA,TRBJ1-2,TRBV4-3,NA,CASSQVDGLTFKGGYTF,TGCGCCAGCAGCCAAGTAGACGGACTGACGTTCAAGGGTGGCTACACCTTC
few,TRBJ2-3,TRBV5-6,TRBD2,CASSLVLAGGPGTQYF,TGTGCCAGCAGCTTGGTTCTAGCGGGGGGGCCGGGTACGCAGTATTTT
NA,TRBJ2-7,TRBV11-2,TRBD2,CASSLFGGGGYEQYF,TGTGCCAGCAGCCTTTTTGGCGGGGGGGGGTACGAGCAGTACTTC
NA,TRBJ2-5,TRBV9,NA,CASSVGSGGQETQYF,TGTGCCAGCAGCGTAGGGTCTGGCGGGCAAGAGACCCAGTACTTC
NA,TRBJ2-1,TRBV9,NA,CASSEGRDPGNQFF,TGTGCCAGCAGCGAGGGGCGGGACCCCGGTAATCAGTTCTTC
NA,TRBJ2-3,TRBV11-2,TRBD2,CASSLVVPPSGSTDTQYF,TGTGCCAGCAGCTTAGTAGTCCCTCCTAGCGGTAGCACAGATACGCAGTATTTT
NA,TRBJ2-2,TRBV10-3,TRBD1,CASFPGQGSTGELFF,TGTGCCAGCTTCCCGGGACAGGGAAGCACCGGGGAGCTGTTTTTT
NA,TRBJ1-3,TRBV3-1/TRBV3-2,NA,CASSQIVSSGNTIYF,TGTGCCAGCAGCCAGATAGTAAGCTCTGGAAACACCATATATTTT
NA,TRBJ1-1,TRBV18,NA,CASSPLGGEGTEAFF,TGTGCCAGCTCACCCCTAGGGGGGGAAGGCACTGAAGCTTTCTTT
NA,TRBJ2-7,TRBV19,NA,CASRGLLVPDEQYF,TGTGCCAGTAGGGGACTTCTTGTCCCCGACGAGCAGTACTTC
NA,TRBJ2-7,TRBV6-5,NA,CASSYDRTGYEQYF,TGTGCCAGCAGTTACGACAGGACTGGTTACGAGCAGTACTTC
NA,TRBJ2-3,TRBV9,TRBD2,CASSLTPGLVRDTQYF,TGTGCCAGCAGCTTAACCCCGGGACTAGTGCGAGATACGCAGTATTTT